The source of this T cell receptor (beta chain) is a study of CD8 T cells in Susac syndrome. Findings and limits, study-wide: Susac syndrome CD8+ repertoires were clonally expanded, most strongly in CD8+ TEMRA cells. The total CD8+ repertoires contained about 16 Susac-specific public clones, and the CD8+ TEMRA repertoires contained 4 to 6.

Germline CDR1 and CDR2: SGDLS and YYNGEE. J gave up 4 bases and V 4 bases, and 8 bases lay outside the gene matches. This CDR3 is built from 15 residues. Random hexamers served to reverse transcribe about 0.5 to 1 ug RNA. With immunoSEQ multiplex PCR, TCR beta CDR3 was amplified across 54 Vbeta and 13 Jbeta. TCRdb analysed the immunoSEQ multiplex PCR reads with MiXCR anew, one entry per CDR3 protein. The profile covers tens of thousands of distinct CDR3 sequences, with 85% to 95% appearing a single time and about 0.45% taken by the ten largest. Remarks on this clonotype: Its cognate antigen is unknown.

Negative isolation yielded the CD8+ and CD4+ T cells, while FACS enriched the TEMRA cells. Specimen: CD8+ T cells from PBMCs. V and J are TRBV9 and TRBJ2-3; 8 bases agree with TRBD1. The receptor was isolated from a human donor with Susac syndrome. The CDR3 nucleotides read TGTGCCAGCAGCCCGGGACAGGCCGAACCAGATACGCAGTATTTT. This translates into CASSPGQAEPDTQYF.